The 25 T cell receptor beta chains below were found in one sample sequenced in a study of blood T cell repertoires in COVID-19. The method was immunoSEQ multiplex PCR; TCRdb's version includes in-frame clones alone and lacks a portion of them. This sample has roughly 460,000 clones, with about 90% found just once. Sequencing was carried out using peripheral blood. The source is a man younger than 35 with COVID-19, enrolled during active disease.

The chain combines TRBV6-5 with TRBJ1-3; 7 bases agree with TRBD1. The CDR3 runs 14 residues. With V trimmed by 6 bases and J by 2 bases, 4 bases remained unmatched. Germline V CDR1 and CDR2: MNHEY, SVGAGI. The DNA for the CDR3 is TGTGCCAGCAGCCGTGACAGGGCTGGAAACACCATATATTTT. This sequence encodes CASSRDRAGNTIYF.

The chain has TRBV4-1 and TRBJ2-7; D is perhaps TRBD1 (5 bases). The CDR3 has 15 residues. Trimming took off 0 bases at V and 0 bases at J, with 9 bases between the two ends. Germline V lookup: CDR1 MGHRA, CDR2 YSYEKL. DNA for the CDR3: TGCGCCAGCAGCCAAGAAAACAGGATCTCCTACGAGCAGTACTTC. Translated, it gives CASSQENRISYEQYF.

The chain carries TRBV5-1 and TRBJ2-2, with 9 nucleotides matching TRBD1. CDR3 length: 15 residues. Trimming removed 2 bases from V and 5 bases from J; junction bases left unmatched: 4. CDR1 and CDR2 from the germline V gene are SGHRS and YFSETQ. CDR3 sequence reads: CASSFRQGDTGELFF. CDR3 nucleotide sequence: TGCGCCAGCAGCTTCCGACAGGGGGATACCGGGGAGCTGTTTTTT. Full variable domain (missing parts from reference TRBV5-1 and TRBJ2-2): KAGVTQTPRYLIKTRGQQVTLSCSPISGHRSVSWYQQTPGQGLQFLFEYFSETQRNKGNFPGRFSGRQFSNSRSEMNVSTLELGDSALYLCASSFRQGDTGELFFGEGSRLTVL.

The CDR3 DNA reads as TGTGCCAGCAGCCAAAGGACAGGGACCGTTTATGGCTACACCTTC. As protein: CASSQRTGTVYGYTF. V gene TRBV3-1 (or the pseudogene TRBV3-2) combines with J gene TRBJ1-2, with 8 bases identical to TRBD1. The ends lost 2 bases at V and 5 bases at J; junction bases unmatched: 7. The CDR3 is 15 residues long. Germline assignment: CDR1 LGHDT and CDR2 YNNKEL (reference sequence).

The CDR3 loop is CATSRDMSYEQYF. Written as DNA, the CDR3 is TGTGCCACCAGCAGAGATATGAGCTACGAGCAGTACTTC. The V call is TRBV15, the J call TRBJ2-7, with no clear D. CDR1 and CDR2 (germline): LNHNV, YYDKDF (reference sequence). V was trimmed by 0 bases and J by 3 bases, leaving 6 bases between them. The CDR3 runs 13 residues.

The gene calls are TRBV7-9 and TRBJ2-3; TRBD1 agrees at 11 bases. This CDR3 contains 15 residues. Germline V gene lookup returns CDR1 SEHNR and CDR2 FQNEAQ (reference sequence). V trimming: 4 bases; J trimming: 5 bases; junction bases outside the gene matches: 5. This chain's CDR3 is CASSYGQGAVDTQYF. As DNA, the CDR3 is TGTGCCAGCAGCTACGGACAGGGGGCTGTAGATACGCAGTATTTT.

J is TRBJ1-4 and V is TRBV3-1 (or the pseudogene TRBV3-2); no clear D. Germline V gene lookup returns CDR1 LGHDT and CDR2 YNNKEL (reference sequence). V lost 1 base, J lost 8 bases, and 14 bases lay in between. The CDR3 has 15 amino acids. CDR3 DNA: TGTGCCAGCAGCCAAGCCGTCAGGTCGAAGGAAAAACTGTTTTTT. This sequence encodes CASSQAVRSKEKLFF.

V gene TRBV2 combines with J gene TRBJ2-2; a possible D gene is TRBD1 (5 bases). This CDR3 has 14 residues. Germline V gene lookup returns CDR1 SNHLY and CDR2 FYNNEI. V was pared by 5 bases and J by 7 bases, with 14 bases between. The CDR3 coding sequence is TGTGCCAGCAGTTCTCCCATGGACATCGGGGAGCTGTTTTTT. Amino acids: CASSSPMDIGELFF.

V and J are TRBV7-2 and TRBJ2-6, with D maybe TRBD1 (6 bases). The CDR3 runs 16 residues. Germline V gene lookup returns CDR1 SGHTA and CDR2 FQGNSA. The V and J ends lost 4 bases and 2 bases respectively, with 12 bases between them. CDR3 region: CASSSSRTAGANVLTF. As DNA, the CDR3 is TGTGCCAGCAGCTCCAGTCGGACAGCTGGGGCCAACGTCCTGACTTTC.

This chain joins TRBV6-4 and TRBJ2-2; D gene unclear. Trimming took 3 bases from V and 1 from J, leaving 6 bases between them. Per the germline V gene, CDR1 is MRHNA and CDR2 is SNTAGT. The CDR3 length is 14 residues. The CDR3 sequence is CASSDSLNTGELFF. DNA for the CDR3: TGTGCCAGCAGTGATAGCCTGAACACCGGGGAGCTGTTTTTT.

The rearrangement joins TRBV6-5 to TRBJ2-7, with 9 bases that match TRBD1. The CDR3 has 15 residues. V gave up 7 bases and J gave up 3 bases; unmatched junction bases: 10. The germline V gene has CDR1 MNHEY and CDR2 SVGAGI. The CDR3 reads CASNLYGTGIYEQYF. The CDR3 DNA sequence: TGTGCCAGCAACCTATACGGGACAGGGATCTACGAGCAGTACTTC.

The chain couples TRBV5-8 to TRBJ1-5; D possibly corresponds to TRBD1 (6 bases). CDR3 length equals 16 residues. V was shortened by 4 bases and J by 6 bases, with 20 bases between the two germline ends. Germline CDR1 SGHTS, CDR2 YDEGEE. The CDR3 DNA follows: TGTGCCAGCAGCGTAACCGGCAGGGGACTACCTCAGCCCCAGCATTTT. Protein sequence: CASSVTGRGLPQPQHF.

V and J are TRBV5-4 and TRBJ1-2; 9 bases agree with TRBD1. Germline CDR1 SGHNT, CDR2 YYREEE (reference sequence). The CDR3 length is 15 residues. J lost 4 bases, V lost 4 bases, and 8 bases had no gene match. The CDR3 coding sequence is TGTGCCAGCAGCGCTGACAGGGGGGGGACCTATGGCTACACCTTC. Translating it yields CASSADRGGTYGYTF. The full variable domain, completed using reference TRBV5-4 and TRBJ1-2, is ETGVTQSPTHLIKTRGQQVTLRCSSQSGHNTVSWYQQALGQGPQFIFQYYREEENGRGNFPPRFSGLQFPNYSSELNVNALELDDSALYLCASSADRGGTYGYTFGSGTRLTVV.

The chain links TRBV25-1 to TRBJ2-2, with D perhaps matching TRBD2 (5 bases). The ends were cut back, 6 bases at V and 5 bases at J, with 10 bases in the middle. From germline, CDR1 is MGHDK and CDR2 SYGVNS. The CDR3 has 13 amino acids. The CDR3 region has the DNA TGTGCCAGCAGCGAGGACTTAACCGGGGAGCTGTTTTTT. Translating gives CASSEDLTGELFF.

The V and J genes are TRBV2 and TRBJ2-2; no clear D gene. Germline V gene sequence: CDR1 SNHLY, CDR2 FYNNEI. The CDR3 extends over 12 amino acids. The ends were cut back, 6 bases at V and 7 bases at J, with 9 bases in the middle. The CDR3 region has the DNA TGTGCCAGCAGGGGCGTAAACGGGGAGCTGTTTTTT. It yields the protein CASRGVNGELFF.

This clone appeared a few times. CDR3 bases: TGCGCCAGCAGCTTGGTCGGCCAGGGCGGAGCTGATGGCTACACCTTC. This encodes CASSLVGQGGADGYTF. This chain links TRBV5-1 with TRBJ1-2; TRBD1 is a possible D gene (5 bases). The germline V gene has CDR1 SGHRS and CDR2 YFSETQ. V lost 0 bases to trimming and J lost 6 bases, with 18 bases between them. The CDR3 runs to 16 residues.

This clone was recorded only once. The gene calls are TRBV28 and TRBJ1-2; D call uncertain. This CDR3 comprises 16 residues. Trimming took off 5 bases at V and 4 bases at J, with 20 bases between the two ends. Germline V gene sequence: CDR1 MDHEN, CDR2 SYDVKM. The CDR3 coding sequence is TGTGCCAGCAGTCCCACCCGAGGGTCGCCCTTCTATGGCTACACCTTC. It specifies CASSPTRGSPFYGYTF.

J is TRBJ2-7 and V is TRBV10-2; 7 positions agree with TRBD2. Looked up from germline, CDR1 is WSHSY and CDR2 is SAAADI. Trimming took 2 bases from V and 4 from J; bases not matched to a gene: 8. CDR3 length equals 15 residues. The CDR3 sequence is CASSERGGSEYEQYF. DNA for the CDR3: TGCGCCAGCAGTGAGCGGGGCGGGAGTGAGTACGAGCAGTACTTC.

The CDR3 sequence is CASSTGGRGSGNTIYF. Written as DNA, the CDR3 is TGTGCCAGCAGCACGGGGGGCAGGGGCTCTGGAAACACCATATATTTT. The rearrangement links TRBV5-6 to TRBJ1-3; D might be TRBD1 (6 bases). Germline V gives CDR1 SGHDT, CDR2 YYEEEE. This CDR3 has 16 amino acids. The germline V and J ends were trimmed by 4 bases and 0 bases, with 14 bases remaining between them.

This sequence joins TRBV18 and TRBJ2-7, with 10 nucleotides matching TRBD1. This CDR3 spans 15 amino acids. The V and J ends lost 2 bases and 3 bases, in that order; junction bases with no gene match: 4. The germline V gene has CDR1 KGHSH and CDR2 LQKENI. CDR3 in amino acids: CASSPTGTGDYEQYF. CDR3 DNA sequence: TGTGCCAGCTCACCAACCGGGACAGGGGACTACGAGCAGTACTTC.

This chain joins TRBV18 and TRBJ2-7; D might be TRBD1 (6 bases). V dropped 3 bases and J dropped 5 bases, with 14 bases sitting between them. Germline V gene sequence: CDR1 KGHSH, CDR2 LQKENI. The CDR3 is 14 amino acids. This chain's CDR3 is CASSPIQGKDEQYF. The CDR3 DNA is TGTGCCAGCTCACCTATCCAGGGGAAGGACGAGCAGTACTTC.

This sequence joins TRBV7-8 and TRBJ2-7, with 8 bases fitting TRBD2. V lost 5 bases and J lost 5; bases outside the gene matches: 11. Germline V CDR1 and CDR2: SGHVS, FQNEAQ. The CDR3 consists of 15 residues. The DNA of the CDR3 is TGTGCCAGCAGCCTGCGCGGGACTAGTTTTCACGAGCAGTACTTC. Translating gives CASSLRGTSFHEQYF.

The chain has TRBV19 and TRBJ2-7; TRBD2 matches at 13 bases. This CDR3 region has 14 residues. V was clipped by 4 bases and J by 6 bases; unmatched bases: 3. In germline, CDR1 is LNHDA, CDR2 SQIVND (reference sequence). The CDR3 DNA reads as TGTGCCAGTAGTAGGACTAGCGGGAGTTCCGAGCAGTACTTC. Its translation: CASSRTSGSSEQYF.

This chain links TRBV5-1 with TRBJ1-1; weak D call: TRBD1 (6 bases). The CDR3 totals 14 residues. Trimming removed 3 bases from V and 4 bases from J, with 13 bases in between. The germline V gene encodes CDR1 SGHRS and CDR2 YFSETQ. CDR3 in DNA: TGCGCCAGCAGCTGGGGGCTCGACCGCACTGAAGCTTTCTTT. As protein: CASSWGLDRTEAFF.

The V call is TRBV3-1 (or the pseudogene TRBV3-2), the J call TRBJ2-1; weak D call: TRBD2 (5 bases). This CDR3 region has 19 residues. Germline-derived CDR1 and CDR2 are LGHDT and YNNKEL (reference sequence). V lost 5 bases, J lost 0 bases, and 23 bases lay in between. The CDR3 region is CASSFVHGPAASSYNEQFF. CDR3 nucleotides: TGTGCCAGCAGCTTCGTACATGGCCCAGCGGCGAGCTCCTACAATGAGCAGTTCTTC.